The 5 T cell receptor beta chains listed next were all sequenced from one sample in a study of T cells in Graves' hyperthyroidism and ophthalmopathy. The CDR3 regions of TCR beta were amplified from RNA transcripts. The HTBI primer set was used in a first-round RT-PCR of the TCR CDR3. From the multiplex PCR reads, TCRdb called clonotypes with MiXCR, one entry per CDR3 protein. This sample has under 300,000 distinct CDR3 sequences, with about 14% found just once. The sequenced sample consisted of blood. The source is a woman younger than 45 with Graves' hyperthyroidism that later progressed to Graves' ophthalmopathy.

As concerns this clonotype: It may be a read error: a sequence one base away is much more abundant. The genes are TRBV3-1 and TRBJ1-2; perhaps TRBD1 as D (5 bases). The CDR3 is made up of 16 amino acids. CDR1 is LGHDT and CDR2 is YNNKEL in the germline V gene (reference sequence). CDR3 nucleotides: TGTGCCAGCGGCCAAGATCGGGACGGAACCTTCTATGGCTACACCTTC. It codes for CASGQDRDGTFYGYTF.

This clonotype was detected ten times or more. This chain connects TRBV28 to TRBJ2-1; 9 bases align to TRBD1. V gave up 8 bases and J gave up 8 bases; unmatched junction bases: 7. CDR3 length equals 13 residues. Germline V gene data show CDR1 as MDHEN and CDR2 as SYDVKM. CDR3 region: CASRDRDSYEQFF. CDR3 bases: TGTGCCAGCCGGGACAGGGATTCCTATGAGCAGTTCTTC.

The V gene is TRBV19, the J gene TRBJ2-3; 10 bases match TRBD2. Germline V gene sequence: CDR1 LNHDA, CDR2 SQIVND (reference sequence). V was pared by 4 bases and J by 4 bases, with 5 bases of the junction left unmatched. The CDR3 is 15 residues long. The CDR3 loop reads CASSRKSGRADTQYF. As DNA, the CDR3 is TGTGCCAGTAGTAGGAAAAGCGGGAGGGCAGATACGCAGTATTTT.

This clonotype was counted many times. V is TRBV18 and J is TRBJ2-7, with TRBD1 identical over 9 bases. The V gene end was trimmed by 3 bases and the J gene end by 7 bases; junction bases not matched to a gene: 13. The CDR3 is made up of 16 amino acids. Germline values: CDR1 KGHSH, CDR2 LQKENI. The CDR3 is CASSPLSGTGPREQYF. For the CDR3, the DNA is TGTGCCAGCTCACCCTTATCCGGGACAGGGCCTAGGGAGCAGTACTTC.

This chain connects TRBV6-1 to TRBJ2-2; D may correspond to TRBD1 or TRBD2 (5 bases each). The V and J ends lost 11 bases and 0 bases respectively, with 25 bases between them. The CDR3 spans 18 residues. Per the germline V gene, CDR1 is MNHNS and CDR2 is SASEGT. CDR3 residues: CARGTTLPRVPNTGELFF. CDR3 nucleotides: TGTGCCCGAGGGACCACCTTACCGAGGGTCCCGAACACCGGGGAGCTGTTTTTT.